This passage covers 20 T cell receptor beta chains from one sample sequenced in a study of blood T cell repertoires in COVID-19. The data were produced by immunoSEQ multiplex PCR, yet TCRdb's version contains in-frame clones alone and is incomplete. This sample has 150,000 or so clones, with around 90% found just once. Sequenced sample: peripheral blood. These receptors were taken from a man aged 60 to 69 with COVID-19, enrolled during active disease.

This chain connects TRBV28 to TRBJ1-1; TRBD1 aligns across 8 bases. Trimming took 8 bases from V and 5 from J; bases not matched to a gene: 1. CDR3 length equals 11 residues. Germline-derived CDR1 and CDR2 are MDHEN and SYDVKM. CDR3 DNA sequence: TGTGCCAGCCGGACAGGGACTGAAGCTTTCTTT. It is translated as CASRTGTEAFF.

V gene TRBV6-6 combines with J gene TRBJ2-7; 9 positions match TRBD1. With V trimmed by 6 bases and J by 2 bases, 8 bases remained unmatched. CDR3 length: 15 amino acids. The germline CDR1 and CDR2 sequences are MNHNY and SVGAGI (reference sequence). CDR3 sequence reads: CASSQSGTGPYEQYF. Here the CDR3 DNA reads TGTGCCAGCAGCCAATCCGGGACAGGGCCCTACGAGCAGTACTTC.

The V and J genes are TRBV19 and TRBJ1-2; 9 nucleotides match TRBD1. The CDR3 has 13 residues. The germline gives CDR1 LNHDA, CDR2 SQIVND (reference sequence). Trimming removed 5 bases from V and 8 bases from J; junction bases left unmatched: 6. The chain's CDR3 is CASSLDRGVGYTF. As DNA, the CDR3 is TGTGCCAGTAGTCTCGACAGGGGGGTCGGCTACACCTTC.

The rearrangement joins TRBV12-3 or TRBV12-4 to TRBJ2-3; tentative D call: TRBD1 (6 bases). This CDR3 has 11 residues. V shed 8 bases and J shed 8 bases, with 11 bases lying between them. Here the CDR3 reads CASADSGTQYF. The CDR3 DNA is TGTGCCAGCGCGGACAGTGGTACGCAGTATTTT.

This clone was counted only a few times. This chain links TRBV7-9 with TRBJ2-7; the D gene is possibly TRBD2 (6 bases). Trimming shortened V by 5 bases and J by 7 bases, and 15 bases separated the two germline ends. CDR1 and CDR2 from the germline V gene are SEHNR and FQNEAQ (reference sequence). The CDR3 contains 13 residues. The CDR3 reads CASSIKDAGEQYF. For the CDR3, the DNA is TGTGCCAGCAGCATCAAGGACGCGGGGGAGCAGTACTTC.

The chain combines TRBV4-3 with TRBJ2-2, with TRBD1 matching over 8 bases. This CDR3 is built from 16 residues. The germline V gene encodes CDR1 LGHNA and CDR2 YSLEER. Trimming removed 6 bases from V and 6 bases from J; junction bases left unmatched: 12. CDR3 in amino acids: CASSQSAGQVAGELFF. CDR3 nucleotides: TGCGCCAGCAGTCAGAGCGCGGGACAGGTCGCCGGGGAGCTGTTTTTT.

The J gene is TRBJ1-5, the V gene TRBV12-3 or TRBV12-4; D is unclear. The CDR3 has 13 amino acids. The V end lost 3 bases, the J end lost 0 bases, and 3 bases lay between the germline ends. The CDR3 loop reads CASSFFSNQPQHF. In nucleotides, the CDR3 is TGTGCCAGCAGTTTCTTTAGCAATCAGCCCCAGCATTTT.

The chain is built from TRBV6-1 and TRBJ2-1; 12 bases agree with TRBD2. V lost 4 bases to trimming and J lost 6 bases; unmatched junction nucleotides: 10. Germline V gene data show CDR1 as MNHNS and CDR2 as SASEGT. The CDR3 covers 17 residues. The CDR3 coding sequence is TGTGCCAGCAGTGCCTCCCTTCTAGCGGGAGGGGGCAATGAGCAGTTCTTC. Its translation: CASSASLLAGGGNEQFF.

The rearrangement links TRBV6-5 to TRBJ2-1, with TRBD2 identical over 7 bases. The germline CDR1 and CDR2 sequences are MNHEY and SVGAGI. The trim removed 6 bases at V and 3 bases at J, leaving 5 bases unmatched. This CDR3 comprises 14 residues. The CDR3 DNA follows: TGTGCCAGCAGCCGGGGGGACGGCTACAATGAGCAGTTCTTC. Amino acid sequence: CASSRGDGYNEQFF.

The chain has TRBV7-3 and TRBJ1-3; possible D gene TRBD1, 5 bases. The CDR3 runs 17 residues. Trimming stripped 1 base from V and 0 bases from J, with 13 bases between. Germline V gives CDR1 SGHTA, CDR2 FQGTGA. The CDR3 loop reads CASSLMGGLNSGNTIYF. CDR3 coding DNA: TGTGCCAGCAGCTTAATGGGGGGACTTAACTCTGGAAACACCATATATTTT.

The chain recombines TRBV24-1 with TRBJ2-3; weak D call: TRBD2 (6 bases). V was pared by 6 bases and J by 5 bases, with 11 bases between. Germline V lookup: CDR1 KGHDR, CDR2 SFDVKD. The CDR3 runs 13 residues. This CDR3 reads CATSSGGLDTQYF. The CDR3 DNA follows: TGTGCCACCAGTTCCGGGGGACTAGATACGCAGTATTTT.

The gene calls are TRBV29-1 and TRBJ1-2, with unresolved D. Trimming left V 7 bases short and J 7 bases short, with 13 bases between. Germline values: CDR1 SQVTM, CDR2 ANQGSEA. The CDR3 has 11 amino acids. This chain's CDR3 is CSARLVTGYTF. CDR3 nucleotides: TGCAGCGCCAGACTGGTTACTGGCTACACCTTC.

J is TRBJ1-3 and V is TRBV28, with 9 bases matching TRBD1. The V segment lost 0 bases and the J segment 4 bases; nucleotides outside the gene matches: 4. Germline CDR1 is MDHEN and CDR2 is SYDVKM. This CDR3 is built from 16 residues. As DNA, the CDR3 is TGTGCCAGCAGTTTATGGGGGACAGGGTCAGGAAACACCATATATTTT. Translating it yields CASSLWGTGSGNTIYF.

This clone was seen only a few times. The rearrangement joins TRBV2 to TRBJ1-2; unclear D gene. The CDR3 loop spans 14 amino acids. V lost 1 base to trimming and J lost 4 bases, with 10 bases between them. Germline values: CDR1 SNHLY, CDR2 FYNNEI. DNA of the CDR3: TGTGCCAGCAGTGAAGATCGAGAGAGCTATGGCTACACCTTC. Its translation: CASSEDRESYGYTF.

This chain links TRBV4-3 with TRBJ1-6, with TRBD1 matching 9 bases. The germline gives CDR1 LGHNA, CDR2 YSLEER. Trimming at V came to 3 bases and at J to 10 bases, leaving 7 bases not matched to a gene. The CDR3 covers 15 residues. DNA for the CDR3: TGCGCCAGCAGCCAGGGGGACAGGGATAGCTCACCCCTCCACTTT. Its protein is CASSQGDRDSSPLHF.

J is TRBJ1-5 and V is TRBV10-3; TRBD1 matches at 7 bases. Trimming cost V 4 bases and J 3 bases; bases outside gene matches: 3. CDR3 size: 14 residues. Per germline, CDR1 ENHRY and CDR2 SYGVKD. The CDR3, as DNA: TGTGCCATCAGTGGGACAGGAGACAATCAGCCCCAGCATTTT. It encodes CAISGTGDNQPQHF.

Concerning this clone itself: The identical CDR3 is also encoded by other nucleotide sequences in the sample. This sequence joins TRBV7-9 and TRBJ2-7; D possibly corresponds to TRBD2 (5 bases). Germline assignment: CDR1 SEHNR and CDR2 FQNEAQ (reference sequence). This CDR3 region has 12 residues. Trimming pared 2 bases from V and 4 bases from J, leaving 6 bases between. CDR3: CASSLLAYEQYF. The CDR3 DNA follows: TGTGCCAGCAGCTTATTAGCGTACGAGCAGTACTTC.

The chain employs TRBV30 and TRBJ1-3; weak D call: TRBD1 (6 bases). V was shortened by 0 bases and J by 4 bases, with 16 bases between the two germline ends. CDR3 length equals 16 residues. Germline lookup yields CDR1 GTSNPN and CDR2 SVGIG (reference sequence). The CDR3 region has the DNA TGTGCCTGGAGTGTAACAGGGTTAATGAACGGAAACACCATATATTTT. This codes for CAWSVTGLMNGNTIYF.

The chain uses TRBV7-3 and TRBJ1-5, with a possible D match to TRBD1 (5 bases). CDR3 length: 16 residues. V shed 6 bases and J shed 1 base, with 16 bases lying between them. The germline CDR1 and CDR2 sequences are SGHTA and FQGTGA. The CDR3 bases are TGTGCCAGCAGTTCATTGAGGGGAGGGAGCAATCAGCCCCAGCATTTT. Protein: CASSSLRGGSNQPQHF. Drawing the rest from reference TRBV7-3 and TRBJ1-5, the complete variable domain is GAGVSQTPSNKVTEKGKYVELRCDPISGHTALYWYRQSLGQGPEFLIYFQGTGAADDSGLPNDRFFAVRPEGSVSTLKIQRTERGDSAVYLCASSSLRGGSNQPQHFGDGTRLSIL.

The chain combines TRBV18 with TRBJ1-1, with 11 bases aligning to TRBD1. Germline V gives CDR1 KGHSH, CDR2 LQKENI. V lost 4 bases to trimming and J lost 0 bases; unmatched junction nucleotides: 4. CDR3 size: 16 residues. Written as DNA, the CDR3 is TGTGCCAGCTCACTGGGACAGGGGGGTTTGAACACTGAAGCTTTCTTT. Its protein is CASSLGQGGLNTEAFF.